Listed here are 25 T cell receptor beta chains from one sample, sequenced in a study of T cells of healthy individuals. Each CDR3 protein is one row after TCRdb ran MiXCR on the 5' RACE reads. The sample contains roughly 87,000 distinct CDR3 sequences, about 16% of which appear only once. Source of these receptors: a human donor in good health.

The chain employs TRBV15 and TRBJ1-2; TRBD1 matches 7 bases. Germline CDR1 reads LNHNV; CDR2 reads YYDKDF (reference sequence). V was pared by 4 bases and J by 0 bases, with 20 bases of the junction left unmatched. This CDR3 is built from 20 residues. The CDR3 reads CATSTHGQAISYRPNYGYTF. The CDR3 region has the DNA TGTGCCACCAGCACACACGGACAGGCGATTTCTTACAGGCCTAACTATGGCTACACCTTC.

V is TRBV24-1 and J is TRBJ2-2, with 8 bases fitting TRBD1. CDR1 and CDR2 from the germline V gene are KGHDR and SFDVKD. V lost 5 bases and J lost 1; bases outside the gene matches: 5. The CDR3 loop spans 16 amino acids. The CDR3 is CATSARTGRNTGELFF. DNA for the CDR3: TGTGCCACCAGTGCCCGGACAGGGCGGAACACCGGGGAGCTGTTTTTT.

The rearrangement joins TRBV6-2 or TRBV6-3 to TRBJ1-2; possible D gene TRBD1, 5 bases. V was pared by 4 bases and J by 5 bases, with 11 bases between. The CDR3 spans 13 residues. Germline CDR1 reads MNHEY; CDR2 reads SVGEGT. CDR3 amino acids: CASSSRELYGYTF. The CDR3 DNA follows: TGTGCCAGCAGTTCCAGGGAACTTTATGGCTACACCTTC.

This clonotype has a handful of counts. The chain couples TRBV24-1 to TRBJ2-2; 11 bases map to TRBD1. Germline CDR1 KGHDR, CDR2 SFDVKD. This CDR3 has 17 amino acids. V lost 10 bases to trimming and J lost 5 bases; unmatched junction nucleotides: 14. As DNA, the CDR3 is TGTGCCACAAATCATCCAACCGGGACAGGGGGAACCGGGGAGCTGTTTTTT. This gives the protein CATNHPTGTGGTGELFF.

Many counts were recorded for this clonotype. The CDR3 sequence is CASSQAALNTEAFF. The DNA of the CDR3 is TGCGCCAGCAGCCAAGCCGCGTTGAACACTGAAGCTTTCTTT. This chain links TRBV4-1 with TRBJ1-1; D remains unclear. Trimming left V 1 base short and J 0 bases short, with 6 bases between. Germline CDR1 MGHRA, CDR2 YSYEKL. This CDR3 is 14 amino acids long.

This clonotype was recorded a few times. CDR3 amino acids: CASSLSILRGSDTQYF. DNA for the CDR3: TGTGCCAGCAGTTTATCGATATTACGTGGTTCAGATACGCAGTATTTT. This chain joins TRBV27 and TRBJ2-3, with no clear D. Trimming stripped 0 bases from V and 4 bases from J, with 14 bases between. There are 16 residues in the CDR3. CDR1 MNHEY and CDR2 SMNVEV come from the germline V gene (reference sequence).

This clonotype was recorded a few times. The chain is built from TRBV20-1 and TRBJ2-3, with D possibly TRBD2 on 6 matching bases. This CDR3 contains 14 residues. Per the germline V gene, CDR1 is DFQATT and CDR2 is SNEGSKA (reference sequence). Trimming shortened V by 6 bases and J by 3 bases, and 16 bases separated the two germline ends. CDR3 coding DNA: TGCAGTGCCCCGAGGGGCGGGGAGACAGATACGCAGTATTTT. Protein: CSAPRGGETDTQYF.

This sequence joins TRBV19 and TRBJ1-1; the D is unclear. CDR3 length: 13 residues. V was clipped by 8 bases and J by 5 bases, with 15 bases between them. Germline CDR1 LNHDA, CDR2 SQIVND (reference sequence). CDR3 sequence (DNA): TGTGCCAGTCAGCCACGAGCTGGTACTGAAGCTTTCTTT. This codes for CASQPRAGTEAFF.

This rearrangement joins TRBV28 to TRBJ2-1, with a possible D match to TRBD1 (5 bases). Germline CDR1 is MDHEN and CDR2 is SYDVKM. The CDR3 runs 13 residues. Trimming shortened V by 2 bases and J by 7 bases, and 9 bases separated the two germline ends. The CDR3 DNA sequence: TGTGCCAGCAGTTTACCTCCAGGGAATGAGCAGTTCTTC. This encodes CASSLPPGNEQFF.

This clonotype was detected many times. This chain joins TRBV13 and TRBJ2-6; TRBD2 aligns across 10 bases. The CDR3 is made up of 18 amino acids. Trimming took 4 bases from V and 1 from J; bases not matched to a gene: 7. Germline V gives CDR1 PRHDT, CDR2 FYEKMQ (reference sequence). The CDR3 reads CASSSSGGAVSGANVLTF. Written as DNA, the CDR3 is TGTGCCAGCAGCTCAAGCGGGGGGGCCGTTTCTGGGGCCAACGTCCTGACTTTC.

This clonotype has only a few counts. J is TRBJ2-1 and V is TRBV6-1; 14 bases align to TRBD2. There are 15 residues in the CDR3. The junction had 4 bases not matched to a gene; V was cut back by 4 bases and J by 8 bases. Germline-derived CDR1 and CDR2 are MNHNS and SASEGT. The CDR3 DNA sequence: TGTGCCAGCAGTGGACTAGCGGGAGGGTGGGATGAGCAGTTCTTC. Protein sequence: CASSGLAGGWDEQFF.

The chain couples TRBV7-3 to TRBJ2-1; 8 nucleotides match TRBD2. Per germline, CDR1 SGHTA and CDR2 FQGTGA. CDR3 length: 16 amino acids. V gave up 0 bases and J gave up 0 bases; unmatched junction bases: 1. CDR3 DNA: TGTGCCAGCAGCTTAACCAGCGGGGGCTCCTACAATGAGCAGTTCTTC. Translation: CASSLTSGGSYNEQFF.

This clonotype was observed many times. V is TRBV3-1 and J is TRBJ1-3; a weak D match, TRBD1 (5 bases). Germline assignment: CDR1 LGHDT and CDR2 YNNKEL (reference sequence). This CDR3 is built from 18 residues. The V gene lost 5 bases and the J gene lost 5 bases, with 25 bases spanning the gap. The CDR3 spells CASSNLLGAGSVRNTIYF. Written as DNA, the CDR3 is TGTGCCAGCAGCAATCTACTCGGGGCAGGCTCCGTGAGAAACACCATATATTTT.

As to this clonotype: This may arise from a read error, as a much more abundant clone is one base away. The rearrangement uses TRBV29-1 and TRBJ2-1; D perhaps matches TRBD2 (6 bases). This CDR3 is 14 amino acids long. Germline V gene sequence: CDR1 SQVTM, CDR2 ANQGSEA. In nucleotides, the CDR3 is TGCGGCGTGGATCGCGGGGCGGTCTCTAATGAGCAGTTCTTC. Protein sequence: CGVDRGAVSNEQFF.

There are a few counts of this clonotype. For the CDR3, the DNA is TGTGCCGTAAACACCGGGACAGGGACCTACGAGCAGTACTTC. This codes for CAVNTGTGTYEQYF. The V and J genes are TRBV10-3 and TRBJ2-7, with 9 bases identical to TRBD1. The CDR3 has 14 amino acids. In germline, CDR1 is ENHRY, CDR2 SYGVKD. With V trimmed by 11 bases and J by 2 bases, 10 bases remained unmatched.

V is TRBV4-3 and J is TRBJ1-1; the D is unclear. Trimming cost V 2 bases and J 1 base, with 5 bases left between them. Germline CDR1 is LGHNA and CDR2 is YSLEER. The CDR3 extends over 13 amino acids. CDR3 bases: TGCGCCAGCAGCCAATCTCAGAACACTGAAGCTTTCTTT. As protein: CASSQSQNTEAFF.

This clonotype was counted at least ten times. The gene calls are TRBV5-1 and TRBJ2-1; TRBD1 is a possible D gene (6 bases). The CDR3 spans 14 residues. CDR1 and CDR2 (germline): SGHRS, YFSETQ. The V and J ends lost 4 bases and 9 bases respectively, with 17 bases between them. The CDR3 DNA sequence: TGCGCCAGCAGCGGGGGCACTCTACTGGGTGAGCAGTTCTTC. Encoded protein: CASSGGTLLGEQFF.

This clonotype was observed many times. V and J are TRBV6-4 and TRBJ2-2; D may match TRBD1 or TRBD2 (5 bases each). The CDR3 has 13 residues. The germline V gene encodes CDR1 MRHNA and CDR2 SNTAGT. Trimming took off 4 bases at V and 5 bases at J, with 8 bases between the two ends. CDR3 in amino acids: CASSAGSTGELFF. The CDR3 DNA is TGTGCCAGCAGTGCAGGGAGTACCGGGGAGCTGTTTTTT.

In this sample, this clonotype turned up a few times. This chain connects TRBV12-2 to TRBJ2-7. TRBV12-2 counts as a pseudogene. The CDR3 spans 14 residues. The CDR3 bases are TGTGCAAGTCGCCACCGATCTAGCCCGTACGAGCAGTACTTC. Translating it yields CASRHRSSPYEQYF.

This clonotype was counted many times. The rearrangement links TRBV3-1 to TRBJ2-7, with TRBD2 matching 8 bases. The CDR3 spans 15 residues. The germline V gene encodes CDR1 LGHDT and CDR2 YNNKEL (reference sequence). The J segment lost 5 bases and the V segment lost 6 bases, leaving 12 bases of the junction unmatched. In DNA form, the CDR3 reads TGTGCCAGCAGTCGACGCAGCGGGAGAAATAACGAGCAGTACTTC. This gives the protein CASSRRSGRNNEQYF.

This clonotype was seen a few times. The rearrangement links TRBV29-1 to TRBJ2-7, with D perhaps matching TRBD1 (7 bases). CDR3 length: 13 residues. The germline CDR1 and CDR2 sequences are SQVTM and ANQGSEA. V was trimmed by 5 bases and J by 2 bases, leaving 13 bases between them. The CDR3 nucleotides are TGCAGCGTTACGACAGGGACTCCCTACGAGCAGTACTTC. This encodes CSVTTGTPYEQYF.

The chain has TRBV7-9 and TRBJ2-5; maybe TRBD2 (7 bases). From germline, CDR1 is SEHNR and CDR2 FQNEAQ (reference sequence). CDR3 length: 12 amino acids. The V end was cut by 5 bases, the J end by 4 bases, with 8 bases between. This CDR3 reads CASSRGGETQYF. The CDR3, as DNA: TGTGCCAGCAGCAGGGGGGGAGAGACCCAGTACTTC.

The V gene is TRBV24-1, the J gene TRBJ2-1, with TRBD1 matching 12 bases. Germline V gene data show CDR1 as KGHDR and CDR2 as SFDVKD. The CDR3 extends over 17 amino acids. Germline trimming cut 4 bases from V and 7 bases from J; bases unmatched to any gene: 10. The CDR3 reads CATSDPGTGGVGNEQFF. For the CDR3, the DNA is TGTGCCACCAGTGACCCCGGGACAGGGGGCGTCGGGAATGAGCAGTTCTTC.

The chain couples TRBV6-2 or TRBV6-3 to TRBJ2-5; D not certain. V lost 2 bases and J 4 bases, leaving 11 bases between the germline ends. The germline V gene has CDR1 MNHEY and CDR2 SVGEGT. CDR3 length: 14 residues. The CDR3 bases are TGTGCCAGCAGTTACCCCCCTCCCGGAGAGACCCAGTACTTC. Its protein is CASSYPPPGETQYF.

Many counts were recorded for this clonotype. The chain couples TRBV19 to TRBJ1-1, with D unclear. Germline V gene data show CDR1 as LNHDA and CDR2 as SQIVND (reference sequence). Trimming removed 6 bases at V and 1 base at J, with 3 bases between. The CDR3 is 11 amino acids. CDR3 nucleotide sequence: TGTGCCAGTAGCTGGAACACTGAAGCTTTCTTT. Encoded protein: CASSWNTEAFF.